This record concerns one T cell receptor (beta chain) sequence. CDR3 length equals 15 residues. Germline CDR1 reads SGHAT; CDR2 reads FQNNGV. Trimming removed 3 bases at V and 0 bases at J, with 9 bases between. The data were obtained in a study of OX40 agonist ivuxolimab in advanced cancers. TCRdb keeps only in-frame clones here, not all; method: immunoSEQ multiplex PCR. Of approximately 52,000 clones listed, approximately 85% are singletons. This sequence originates from an adult with an advanced solid tumor such as melanoma, head and neck, liver or kidney cancer. The chain couples TRBV11-2 to TRBJ1-3; D might be TRBD1 (5 bases). The sequencing used CD4+ or CD8+ T cells sorted from blood, collected in a trial of the OX40 agonist ivuxolimab. CDR3 loop: CASSFFTGSGNTIYF. For the CDR3, the DNA is TGTGCCAGCAGCTTCTTCACAGGCTCTGGAAACACCATATATTTT.